This TCR beta chain was sequenced for a study of OX40 agonist ivuxolimab in advanced cancers. About the study as a whole: Ivuxolimab was a fully human IgG2 agonistic monoclonal antibody targeting the costimulatory receptor OX40 (CD134). Intravenous ivuxolimab was administered to patients every 2 weeks at six dose levels: 0.01, 0.1, 0.3, 1.5, 3 and 10 mg/kg. Partial responses occurred in three dose-escalation patients: two with cutaneous melanoma and one with hepatocellular carcinoma. The purpose of peripheral TCRbeta sequencing was to test whether ivuxolimab changed TCR sequence diversity and led to clonal T-cell expansion. Patients were allowed to have had prior anti-PD-1, anti-PD-L1 or anti-CTLA-4 therapy, and roughly 40% of the dose-escalation patients had been treated with checkpoint inhibitors. The paper reports the monotherapy dose-escalation portion (N of about 52 patients) of the phase I ivuxolimab trial. The dose-escalation cohort was 82.7% male with a mean age of 60 years, ranging from roughly 23 to 80. Of the approximately 50 dose-escalation patients, hepatocellular carcinoma was present in about 20, melanoma in approximately 15, renal cell carcinoma in 9 and head and neck cancer in 9. Broader findings and caveats from the paper: In the 0.1-3.0 mg/kg groups, partial responders were among the patients with the lowest normalized peripheral clonal expansion, particularly in CD8+ T cells. Low levels of normalized T-cell clonal expansion were also seen in some patients who did not respond. Clonal expansion of both CD4+ and CD8+ blood T cells was observed from baseline to week 6 at doses 0.1 to 3.0 mg/kg. The antigen specificity of the clonally expanded peripheral T cells was not determined. After ivuxolimab, expanded clones were on average more numerous among CD8+ T cells than among CD4+ T cells.

Genomic DNA was extracted from sorted cells for sequencing of the TCRbeta CDR3 region. The immunoSEQ Assay was used to sequence the TCRbeta CDR3 regions. Here the immuneACCESS table is served through TCRdb, limited to in-frame sequences with V and J called. Missing clones are a known gap in these copies; in checked studies unresolved V genes cover under half, and the rest lacks a known reason. This sample is represented by under 70,000 clones; more than 85% of them were singletons. The top ten hold around 0.63% of the sample. The trial excluded patients who had a history of autoimmune disease or who were on systemic immunosuppression. Peripheral blood for TCR sequencing was collected from all dose cohorts at baseline, on cycle 4 day 1, and on cycle 7 day 1. The samples were drawn from a first-in-human, open-label, multicenter phase I dose-escalation trial of ivuxolimab. Adults with locally advanced or metastatic melanoma, renal cell, hepatocellular, or head and neck squamous cell carcinoma were enrolled in the trial. Before TCR sequencing, CD4+ and CD8+ T cells were separately sorted from peripheral blood.

From the cysteine up to the phenylalanine, the CDR3 has a length of 13 residues. Here the CDR3 DNA is all that survives: 39 bases in frame from base 1. Sequences KGHSH (CDR1) and LQKENI (CDR2) are obtained from the germline V gene. V and J lose 3 bases and 5 bases, and a span of 9 bases separates them. Points on this clone: Its recognized antigen is unknown. No clone much larger than this one lies a single base away; base qualities are absent.

The sample here was CD4+ or CD8+ T cells sorted from blood, taken in a trial of the OX40 agonist ivuxolimab. This TCR came from an adult with an advanced solid tumor such as melanoma, head and neck, liver or kidney cancer. The receptor chain draws on TRBV18 and TRBJ2-3; the D gene cannot be resolved reliably. The CDR3 region reads CASSPQGGDTQYF. Here is the DNA: TGTGCCAGCTCACCTCAAGGCGGAGATACGCAGTATTTT.